Sequencing of this TCR beta chain was carried out in a study of OX40 agonist ivuxolimab in advanced cancers. Study-wide background: Patients were 82.7% male with ages about 23 to 80, mean around 61. Study results and caveats: Antigens targeted by the expanded peripheral T cells were not determined. Expanded clones were, on average, more numerous in CD8+ T cells than in CD4+. Certain nonresponders additionally had low normalized T-cell clonal expansion.

Germline V gene data show CDR1 as MNHEY and CDR2 as SVGAGI. V gave up 6 bases and J gave up 11 bases, with 13 bases separating them. This CDR3 is built from 12 residues. Details on this clone: Its antigen is still unknown.

The data were produced by immunoSEQ multiplex PCR, yet TCRdb's version contains in-frame clones alone and is incomplete. Here the sample spans 25,000 to 35,000 clones, roughly 80% being singletons. Sample: CD4+ or CD8+ T cells sorted from blood, taken in a trial of the OX40 agonist ivuxolimab. The TCR sequence derives from an adult with an advanced solid tumor such as melanoma, head and neck, liver or kidney cancer. The V and J genes are TRBV6-5 and TRBJ2-2; D unresolved. The CDR3 loop reads CASRTTVEELFF. In DNA, the CDR3 is TGTGCCAGCAGAACGACCGTCGAAGAGCTGTTTTTT.